The 11 T cell receptor beta chains presented below share a single source sample, sequenced in a study of regulatory T cells in long-lasting Graves disease. Time point reported: persistent/refractory GD, antithyroid drugs over 5 years with positive TRAb. PBMCs were the source of the RNA used for TCR sequencing. Arm-PCR of CDR3 regions and iRepertoire HTBI primers were used to build TCR beta libraries. TCRdb used MiXCR to reprocess the multiplex PCR reads, holding one entry per CDR3 protein. The sample yields some 430,000 distinct CDR3 sequences, 20% to 25% seen once. The sequences come from peripheral blood mononuclear cells (PBMCs), collected when the disease was refractory, from a patient treated with antithyroid drugs. These receptors were collected from a female donor with Graves disease.

This clonotype was counted at least ten times. This chain links TRBV20-1 with TRBJ2-7; 8 nucleotides match TRBD1. The V gene end was trimmed by 3 bases and the J gene end by 7 bases; junction bases not matched to a gene: 5. This CDR3 comprises 12 residues. Germline V CDR1 and CDR2: DFQATT, SNEGSKA (reference sequence). The CDR3 nucleotides read TGCAGTGCTAGGGACAGGGACGGAGAGCAGTACTTC. Protein product: CSARDRDGEQYF.

The V and J genes are TRBV6-9 and TRBJ2-2; maybe TRBD2 (6 bases). The CDR3 contains 15 residues. The V gene lost 0 bases and the J gene lost 6 bases, with 11 bases spanning the gap. CDR1 is MNHGY and CDR2 is SVAAGI in the germline V gene. The CDR3 protein is CASSYSGTPAGELFF. The CDR3 nucleotides are TGTGCCAGCAGTTATTCCGGGACTCCCGCCGGGGAGCTGTTTTTT.

This clonotype appeared many times. The V gene is TRBV28, the J gene TRBJ1-2; maybe TRBD1 (5 bases). The germline V gene has CDR1 MDHEN and CDR2 SYDVKM. The CDR3 loop spans 14 amino acids. The V gene lost 7 bases and the J gene lost 4 bases, with 16 bases spanning the gap. The CDR3 loop is CASTPFVGVYGYTF. The CDR3 DNA is TGTGCCAGCACCCCCTTCGTAGGGGTCTATGGCTACACCTTC.

This clonotype was recorded at least ten times. The rearrangement joins TRBV2 to TRBJ2-7, with unresolved D. This CDR3 contains 13 residues. Trimming shortened V by 3 bases and J by 3 bases, and 9 bases separated the two germline ends. Germline CDR1 SNHLY, CDR2 FYNNEI. Here the CDR3 reads CASSEWKYYEQYF. CDR3 DNA sequence: TGTGCCAGCAGTGAGTGGAAATACTACGAGCAGTACTTC.

This clonotype was picked up one time. This sequence joins TRBV14 and TRBJ2-2; 11 bases line up with TRBD2. The CDR3 extends over 16 amino acids. Germline V CDR1 and CDR2: SGHDN, FVKESK. With V trimmed by 6 bases and J by 6 bases, 9 bases remained unmatched. Here the CDR3 reads CASRPTSGGVAGELFF. In DNA form, the CDR3 reads TGTGCCAGCAGACCCACTAGCGGGGGTGTCGCCGGGGAGCTGTTTTTT.

Turning to this clonotype: This CDR3 is missing its conserved last phenylalanine or tryptophan, likely due to a read error. The genes are TRBV20-1 and TRBJ1-1; no clear D. V lost 0 bases to trimming and J lost 1 base, with 12 bases between them. Looked up from germline, CDR1 is DFQATT and CDR2 is SNEGSKA (reference sequence). The CDR3 consists of 15 residues. CDR3 nucleotides: TGCAGTGCTAGAGATATCGCAGCGCCGAACACTGAAGCTTTCCTT. Amino acids: CSARDIAAPNTEAFL.

This clonotype was seen a few times. V usage is TRBV28 and J usage is TRBJ2-2; D unresolved. Germline CDR1 is MDHEN and CDR2 is SYDVKM. V was shortened by 2 bases and J by 2 bases, with 9 bases between the two germline ends. The CDR3 spans 15 residues. CDR3 in amino acids: CASSLERLNTGELFF. Here the CDR3 DNA reads TGTGCCAGCAGTTTAGAACGGTTAAACACCGGGGAGCTGTTTTTT.

This chain joins TRBV6-1 and TRBJ1-2; 11 nucleotides match TRBD1. This CDR3 has 15 amino acids. The V and J ends lost 6 bases and 7 bases, in that order; junction bases with no gene match: 10. CDR1 and CDR2 (germline): MNHNS, SASEGT. The CDR3 sequence is CASRHGQGAYGGYTF. The CDR3, as DNA: TGTGCCAGCAGGCACGGACAGGGGGCTTACGGTGGCTACACCTTC.

This clonotype was found a few times. The J gene is TRBJ2-1, the V gene TRBV5-6, with 13 bases fitting TRBD2. CDR3 length: 16 residues. The V and J ends lost 3 bases and 8 bases, in that order; junction bases with no gene match: 8. Per the germline V gene, CDR1 is SGHDT and CDR2 is YYEEEE. The CDR3 DNA reads as TGTGCCAGCAGCTCTCCGACTAGCGGGAGGACCCATGAGCAGTTCTTC. This encodes CASSSPTSGRTHEQFF.

CDR3 nucleotide sequence: TGCAGCGTTGAAGGCTTAGCGGGAGCCTACAATGAGCAGTTCTTC. Protein sequence: CSVEGLAGAYNEQFF. The rearrangement uses TRBV29-1 and TRBJ2-1; 9 nucleotides agree with TRBD2. CDR3 length: 15 amino acids. Looked up from germline, CDR1 is SQVTM and CDR2 is ANQGSEA. Germline trimming cut 1 base from V and 2 bases from J; bases unmatched to any gene: 3.

As regards this clonotype: This likely reflects a read error, since a far larger clone is one base away. The chain has TRBV6-2 or TRBV6-3 and TRBJ1-1; 8 bases are shared with TRBD1. The CDR3 runs to 15 residues. The V gene's germline CDR1 is MNHEY and CDR2 SVGEGT. CDR3 loop: CAGSYSGTGNTEAFF. The CDR3 nucleotides are TGTGCCGGCAGTTACTCGGGGACAGGGAACACTGAAGCTTTCTTT.